This record concerns one T cell receptor beta chain sequence. The antigen is unknown. Researchers ran the PCR with 60 Vbeta and 13 Jbeta primers. This table comes from immunoSEQ multiplex PCR, and its TCRdb copy is limited to in-frame clones, with some not included. In the table there are about 160,000 clones, 80% to 85% of which are singletons. The data were taken from a study of cytomegalovirus exposure and HLA in healthy donors. General observations from the study: A few CMV-associated chains proved CMV antigen-specific in vitro. Donors belonging to an Asian-associated ancestry cluster reportedly showed fewer N-insertions in productive TCRs than the roughly 700-donor mean, according to what a later analysis found.

The V end lost 4 bases, the J end lost 11 bases, and 8 bases lay between the germline ends. The CDR3 contains 10 residues. Germline V lookup: CDR1 SNHLY, CDR2 FYNNEI. The TCR was taken from a male donor in good health and CMV-seropositive. V is TRBV2 and J is TRBJ1-1; D possibly corresponds to TRBD1 (5 bases). The specimen sequenced was PBMCs. DNA of the CDR3: TGTGCCAGCAGTGGGGGACTTGCTTTCTTT. Amino acid sequence: CASSGGLAFF.